Each of the 13 T cell receptor beta chains below was sequenced from the same sample in a study of CD8 T cells in Susac syndrome. Random-hexamer reverse transcription was applied to about 0.5 to 1 ug RNA. Each CDR3 protein gets one entry after TCRdb re-called the immunoSEQ multiplex PCR reads with MiXCR. The sample includes 210,000 or so distinct CDR3 sequences, 94% of them seen just once. Sequencing input: CD4+ T cells from PBMCs. The origin of the receptors is a human donor with Susac syndrome.

DNA for the CDR3: TGTGCCAGCAGCCCTGGGGGGGAACGCACAGATACGCAGTATTTT. Translation: CASSPGGERTDTQYF. The genes are TRBV5-4 and TRBJ2-3; 7 positions agree with TRBD2. The CDR3 length is 15 residues. Germline values: CDR1 SGHNT, CDR2 YYREEE (reference sequence). The V segment lost 4 bases and the J segment 1 base; nucleotides outside the gene matches: 6. The full variable domain, completed using reference TRBV5-4 and TRBJ2-3, is ETGVTQSPTHLIKTRGQQVTLRCSSQSGHNTVSWYQQALGQGPQFIFQYYREEENGRGNFPPRFSGLQFPNYSSELNVNALELDDSALYLCASSPGGERTDTQYFGPGTRLTVL.

V and J are TRBV20-1 and TRBJ2-3; maybe TRBD1 (6 bases). Trimming removed 5 bases at V and 2 bases at J, with 17 bases between. This CDR3 region has 15 residues. The germline gives CDR1 DFQATT, CDR2 SNEGSKA (reference sequence). The CDR3: CSAQSKDRYTDTQYF. The CDR3 DNA reads as TGCAGTGCTCAAAGCAAGGACAGATACACAGATACGCAGTATTTT.

The chain carries TRBV30 and TRBJ2-7; 11 bases are shared with TRBD1. Germline V gene lookup returns CDR1 GTSNPN and CDR2 SVGIG (reference sequence). The CDR3 extends over 14 amino acids. V lost 4 bases and J lost 4; bases outside the gene matches: 6. CDR3 DNA sequence: TGTGCCTGGAACTACCGGGACAGGGGGTACGAGCAGTACTTC. This encodes CAWNYRDRGYEQYF.

The rearrangement uses TRBV20-1 and TRBJ1-6; 7 bases are a match to TRBD1. V was clipped by 1 base and J by 7 bases; unmatched bases: 19. The CDR3 covers 19 residues. CDR1 and CDR2 from the germline V gene are DFQATT and SNEGSKA (reference sequence). The CDR3 reads CSARAAPLTGRLWNSPLHF. CDR3 in DNA: TGCAGTGCTAGAGCGGCCCCCCTGACAGGGCGTCTGTGGAATTCACCCCTCCACTTT.

The chain joins TRBV20-1 to TRBJ1-4; D gene uncertain. CDR1 DFQATT and CDR2 SNEGSKA come from the germline V gene (reference sequence). The CDR3 has 13 residues. V was clipped by 3 bases and J by 2 bases, with 7 bases between them. CDR3 sequence (DNA): TGCAGTGCTAGCCGGGATACTAATGAAAAACTGTTTTTT. Protein sequence: CSASRDTNEKLFF.

The rearrangement links TRBV10-2 to TRBJ2-1, with D tentatively TRBD1 (6 bases). Germline V gene sequence: CDR1 WSHSY, CDR2 SAAADI. Trimming removed 8 bases from V and 6 bases from J, with 17 bases in between. The CDR3 runs to 14 residues. The CDR3 DNA reads TGCGCCAGCGGGGACACGGCTAGGGCCAATGAGCAGTTCTTC. It yields the protein CASGDTARANEQFF.

This chain links TRBV29-1 with TRBJ1-4, with 9 bases lining up with TRBD1. Losses at the gene ends were 5 bases for V and 7 bases for J; bases not matched to a gene: 5. This CDR3 is built from 13 residues. CDR1 is SQVTM, CDR2 ANQGSEA, per germline. In nucleotides, the CDR3 is TGCAGCGTTTCACCGGGACAGGGTGAAAAACTGTTTTTT. The encoded protein is CSVSPGQGEKLFF.

The chain has TRBV28 and TRBJ2-3; TRBD2 might be the D (6 bases). Germline lookup yields CDR1 MDHEN and CDR2 SYDVKM. The CDR3 is 12 residues long. V lost 8 bases, J lost 1 base, and 7 bases lay in between. CDR3 sequence (DNA): TGTGCCAGCGAGCGGGGCACAGATACGCAGTATTTT. Amino acids: CASERGTDTQYF.

The V gene is TRBV29-1, the J gene TRBJ1-5, with 10 bases aligning to TRBD1. The CDR3 sequence is 13 residues long. V was pared by 6 bases and J by 8 bases, with 7 bases of the junction left unmatched. CDR1 and CDR2 (germline): SQVTM, ANQGSEA. The DNA for the CDR3 is TGCAGCGTCCGGACAGGGGGGGAAAAGCCCCAGCATTTT. Translating it yields CSVRTGGEKPQHF.

V is TRBV12-3 or TRBV12-4 and J is TRBJ1-4, with TRBD1 matching 10 bases. V trimming: 5 bases; J trimming: 3 bases; junction bases outside the gene matches: 18. This CDR3 comprises 20 residues. The CDR3 sequence is CASSPGTGQGEPSANEKLFF. The DNA of the CDR3 is TGTGCCAGCAGTCCTGGAACTGGACAGGGGGAACCCTCAGCTAATGAAAAACTGTTTTTT.

V is TRBV6-1 and J is TRBJ1-6, with a tentative D call TRBD1 (6 bases). Germline V lookup: CDR1 MNHNS, CDR2 SASEGT. The V end lost 5 bases, the J end lost 5 bases, and 19 bases lay between the germline ends. This CDR3 spans 17 amino acids. The CDR3 loop reads CASSPSTGKGDNSPLHF. The CDR3 region has the DNA TGTGCCAGCAGTCCCTCAACAGGGAAGGGGGATAATTCACCCCTCCACTTT.

The chain combines TRBV7-2 with TRBJ2-3; 10 nucleotides line up with TRBD2. Germline lookup yields CDR1 SGHTA and CDR2 FQGNSA. The CDR3 runs to 15 residues. V shed 1 base, J shed 8 bases, and the junction held 6 bases outside the gene matches. The CDR3 region is CASSLDRAGGGTQYF. CDR3 DNA: TGTGCCAGCAGCTTAGATAGAGCGGGGGGGGGTACGCAGTATTTT. The full variable domain, rest sourced from reference TRBV7-2 and TRBJ2-3, is GAGVSQSPSNKVTEKGKDVELRCDPISGHTALYWYRQSLGQGLEFLIYFQGNSAPDKSGLPSDRFSAERTGGSVSTLTIQRTQQEDSAVYLCASSLDRAGGGTQYFGPGTRLTVL.

The genes are TRBV6-2 or TRBV6-3 and TRBJ1-1; D possibly corresponds to TRBD1 (5 bases). Between the trimmed V and J ends, which lost 0 bases and 0 bases, there was a span of 17 bases. Looked up from germline, CDR1 is MNHEY and CDR2 is SVGEGT. CDR3 length: 18 amino acids. The CDR3 region is CASSYSGRAFGLNTEAFF. CDR3 sequence (DNA): TGTGCCAGCAGTTACTCCGGCAGGGCATTCGGCCTGAACACTGAAGCTTTCTTT.